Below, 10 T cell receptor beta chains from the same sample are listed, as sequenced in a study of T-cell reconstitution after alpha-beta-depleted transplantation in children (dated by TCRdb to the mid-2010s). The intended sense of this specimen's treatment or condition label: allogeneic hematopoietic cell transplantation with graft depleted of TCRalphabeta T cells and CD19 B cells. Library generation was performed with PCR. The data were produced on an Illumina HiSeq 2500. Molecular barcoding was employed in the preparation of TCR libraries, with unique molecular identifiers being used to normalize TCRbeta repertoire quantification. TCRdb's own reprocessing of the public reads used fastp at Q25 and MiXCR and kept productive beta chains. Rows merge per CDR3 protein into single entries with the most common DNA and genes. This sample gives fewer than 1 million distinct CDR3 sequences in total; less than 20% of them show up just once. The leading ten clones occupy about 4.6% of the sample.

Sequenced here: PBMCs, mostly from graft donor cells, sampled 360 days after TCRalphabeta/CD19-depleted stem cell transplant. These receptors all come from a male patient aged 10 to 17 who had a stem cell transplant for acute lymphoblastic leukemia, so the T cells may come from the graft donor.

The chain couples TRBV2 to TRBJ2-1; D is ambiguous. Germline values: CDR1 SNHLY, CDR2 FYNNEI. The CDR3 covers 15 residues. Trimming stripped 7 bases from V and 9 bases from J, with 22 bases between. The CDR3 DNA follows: TGTGCCAGCATAAGGAGCGAGACGGCTCCTGGTGAGCAGTTCTTC. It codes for CASIRSETAPGEQFF.

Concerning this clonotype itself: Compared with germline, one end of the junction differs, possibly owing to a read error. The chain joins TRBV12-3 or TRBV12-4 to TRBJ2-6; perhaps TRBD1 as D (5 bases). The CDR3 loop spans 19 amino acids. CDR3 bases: TGTACCAGCAGTCCCTGGGGCACAGGAACACTCTCTGGGGCCAACGTCCTGACTTTC. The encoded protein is CTSSPWGTGTLSGANVLTF.

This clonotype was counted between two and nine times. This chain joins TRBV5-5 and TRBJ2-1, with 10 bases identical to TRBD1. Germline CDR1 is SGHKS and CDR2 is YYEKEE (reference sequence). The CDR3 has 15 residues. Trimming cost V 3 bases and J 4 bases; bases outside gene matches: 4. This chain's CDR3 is CASSWGTGAYNEQFF. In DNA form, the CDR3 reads TGTGCCAGCAGCTGGGGGACAGGGGCTTACAATGAGCAGTTCTTC.

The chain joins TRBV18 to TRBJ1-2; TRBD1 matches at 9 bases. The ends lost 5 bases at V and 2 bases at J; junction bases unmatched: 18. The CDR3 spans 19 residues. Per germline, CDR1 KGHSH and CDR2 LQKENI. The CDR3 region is CASSKTGRPRTGANYGYTF. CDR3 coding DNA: TGTGCCAGCTCAAAGACGGGACGGCCCAGGACAGGGGCAAACTATGGCTACACCTTC.

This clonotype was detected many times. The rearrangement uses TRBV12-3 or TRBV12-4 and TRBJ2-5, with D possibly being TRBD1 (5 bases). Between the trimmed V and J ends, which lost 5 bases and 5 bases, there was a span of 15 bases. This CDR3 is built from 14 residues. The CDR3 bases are TGTGCCAGCAGTCGTCAGGGCCTGGGGGAGACCCAGTACTTC. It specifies CASSRQGLGETQYF.

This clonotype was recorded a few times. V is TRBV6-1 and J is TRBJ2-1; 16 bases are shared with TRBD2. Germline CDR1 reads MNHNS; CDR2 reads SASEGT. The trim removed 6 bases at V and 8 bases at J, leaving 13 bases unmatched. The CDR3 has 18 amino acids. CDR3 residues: CASSPDRGGLAGGDEQFF. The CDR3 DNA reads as TGTGCCAGCAGCCCGGACAGGGGGGGACTAGCGGGAGGGGATGAGCAGTTCTTC.

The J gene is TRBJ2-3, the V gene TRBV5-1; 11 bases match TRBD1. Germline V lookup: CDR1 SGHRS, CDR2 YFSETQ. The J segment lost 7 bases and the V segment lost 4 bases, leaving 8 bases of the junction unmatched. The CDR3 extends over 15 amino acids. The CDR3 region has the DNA TGCGCCAGCAGCGGGGTCGGGACAGGGGGACATACGCAGTATTTT. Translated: CASSGVGTGGHTQYF.

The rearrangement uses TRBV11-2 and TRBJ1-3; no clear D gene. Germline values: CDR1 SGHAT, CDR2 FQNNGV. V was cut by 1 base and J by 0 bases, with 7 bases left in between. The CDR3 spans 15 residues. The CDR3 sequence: CASSLAGGSGNTIYF. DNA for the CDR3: TGTGCCAGCAGCTTAGCGGGAGGCTCTGGAAACACCATATATTTT.

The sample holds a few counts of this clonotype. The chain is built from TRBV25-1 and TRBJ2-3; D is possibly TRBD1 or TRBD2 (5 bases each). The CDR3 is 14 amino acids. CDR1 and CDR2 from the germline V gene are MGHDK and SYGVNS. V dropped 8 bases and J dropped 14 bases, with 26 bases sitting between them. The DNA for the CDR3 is TGTGCCAGCCTCCCACTTGACCGGGACGGAGAACCGTATTTT. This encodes CASLPLDRDGEPYF.

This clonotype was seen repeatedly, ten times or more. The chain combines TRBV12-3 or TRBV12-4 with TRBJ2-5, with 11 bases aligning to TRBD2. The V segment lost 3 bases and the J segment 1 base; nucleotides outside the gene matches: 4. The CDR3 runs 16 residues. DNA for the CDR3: TGTGCCAGCAGTTTCGGTCTAGCGGGAGGCCAAGAGACCCAGTACTTC. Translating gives CASSFGLAGGQETQYF.